Sequencing of this TCR beta chain was carried out in a study of T-cell reconstitution after alpha-beta-depleted transplantation in children. Construction of the TCRbeta library involved unique molecular identifiers. TCRdb called the PCR reads again in MiXCR, with one record for every CDR3 protein. The table has 170,000 or so distinct CDR3 sequences, around 7% seen once; the top ten hold over 2.5%. About this clonotype: A clone one base away is much larger, so this may be a read error.

Germline V gene sequence: CDR1 MGHRA, CDR2 YSYEKL. The CDR3 runs to 15 residues. With V trimmed by 4 bases and J by 6 bases, 12 bases remained unmatched. The chain links TRBV4-1 to TRBJ2-7; 7 bases map to TRBD1. The TCR comes from a human donor who donated a stem cell graft to a child with Wiskott-Aldrich syndrome. This material consisted of PBMCs from the stem cell graft donor, taken from the stem cell graft. The CDR3 DNA is TGCGCCAGCAGCCGGAGAGGAGGACAGGAACCCGAGCAGTACTTC. The encoded protein is CASSRRGGQEPEQYF.